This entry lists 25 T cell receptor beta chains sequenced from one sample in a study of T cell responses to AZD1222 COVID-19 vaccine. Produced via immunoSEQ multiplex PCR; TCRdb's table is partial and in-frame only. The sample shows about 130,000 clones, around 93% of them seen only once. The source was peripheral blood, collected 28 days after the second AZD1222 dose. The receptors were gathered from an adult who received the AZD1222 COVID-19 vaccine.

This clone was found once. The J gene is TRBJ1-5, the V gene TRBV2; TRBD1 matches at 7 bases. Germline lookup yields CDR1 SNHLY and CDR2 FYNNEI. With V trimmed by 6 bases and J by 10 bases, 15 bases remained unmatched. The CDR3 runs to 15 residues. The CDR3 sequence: CASSRRNRGREPQHF. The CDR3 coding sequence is TGTGCCAGCAGCCGGAGGAACAGGGGACGGGAACCCCAGCATTTT.

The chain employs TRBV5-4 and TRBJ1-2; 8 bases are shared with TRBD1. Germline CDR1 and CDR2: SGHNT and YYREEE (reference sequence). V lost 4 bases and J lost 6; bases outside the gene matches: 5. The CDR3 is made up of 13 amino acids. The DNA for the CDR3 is TGTGCCAGCAGCGCCTACAGGGGGGATGGCTACACCTTC. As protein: CASSAYRGDGYTF.

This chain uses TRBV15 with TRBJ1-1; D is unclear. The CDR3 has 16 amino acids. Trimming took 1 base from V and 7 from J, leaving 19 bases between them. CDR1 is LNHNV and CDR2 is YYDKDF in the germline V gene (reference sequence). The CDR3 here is CATSRGDPPVGSEAFF. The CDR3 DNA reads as TGTGCCACCAGCAGAGGAGATCCGCCCGTAGGCAGTGAAGCTTTCTTT. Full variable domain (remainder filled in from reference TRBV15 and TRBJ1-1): DAMVIQNPRYQVTQFGKPVTLSCSQTLNHNVMYWYQQKSSQAPKLLFHYYDKDFNNEADTPDNFQSRRPNTSFCFLDIRSPGLGDTAMYLCATSRGDPPVGSEAFFGQGTRLTVV.

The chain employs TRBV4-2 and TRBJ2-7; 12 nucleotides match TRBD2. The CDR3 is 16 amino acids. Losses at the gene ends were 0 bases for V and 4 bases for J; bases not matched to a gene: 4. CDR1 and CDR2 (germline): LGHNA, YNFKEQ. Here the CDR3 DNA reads TGTGCCAGCAGCCAAGACACTAGCGGGGGGTTTTACGAGCAGTACTTC. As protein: CASSQDTSGGFYEQYF.

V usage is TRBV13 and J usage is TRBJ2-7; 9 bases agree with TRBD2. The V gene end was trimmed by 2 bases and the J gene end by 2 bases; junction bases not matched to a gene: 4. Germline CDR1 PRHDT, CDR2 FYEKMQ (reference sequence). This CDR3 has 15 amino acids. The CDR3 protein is CASSLPGLAPYEQYF. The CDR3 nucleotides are TGTGCCAGCAGCTTACCGGGACTAGCCCCCTACGAGCAGTACTTC.

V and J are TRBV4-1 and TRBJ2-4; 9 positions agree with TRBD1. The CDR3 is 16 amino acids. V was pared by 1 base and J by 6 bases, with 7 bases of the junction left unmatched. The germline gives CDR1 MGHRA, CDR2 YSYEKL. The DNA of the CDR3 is TGCGCCAGCAGCCAAGGATTTAGGGGACAGGGAAACATTCAGTACTTC. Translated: CASSQGFRGQGNIQYF.

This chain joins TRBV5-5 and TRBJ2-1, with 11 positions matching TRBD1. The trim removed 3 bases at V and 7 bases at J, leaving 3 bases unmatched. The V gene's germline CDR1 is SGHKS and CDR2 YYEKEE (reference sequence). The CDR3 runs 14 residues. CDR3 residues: CASSSGQGVNEQFF. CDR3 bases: TGTGCCAGCAGCTCGGGACAGGGGGTAAATGAGCAGTTCTTC. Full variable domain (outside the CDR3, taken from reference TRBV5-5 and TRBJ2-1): DAGVTQSPTHLIKTRGQQVTLRCSPISGHKSVSWYQQVLGQGPQFIFQYYEKEERGRGNFPDRFSARQFPNYSSELNVNALLLGDSALYLCASSSGQGVNEQFFGPGTRLTVL.

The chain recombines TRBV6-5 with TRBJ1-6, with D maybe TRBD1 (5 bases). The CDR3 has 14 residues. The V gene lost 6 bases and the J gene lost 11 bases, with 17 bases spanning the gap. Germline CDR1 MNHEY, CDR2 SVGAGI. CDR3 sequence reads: CASSTLGVWAPLHF. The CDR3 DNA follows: TGTGCCAGCAGCACACTAGGGGTTTGGGCACCCCTCCACTTT.

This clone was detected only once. The CDR3: CASSTGGSTEAFF. In nucleotides, the CDR3 is TGTGCCAGTAGTACAGGGGGGAGCACTGAAGCTTTCTTT. The V and J genes are TRBV19 and TRBJ1-1, with 7 bases that match TRBD1. The germline V gene encodes CDR1 LNHDA and CDR2 SQIVND (reference sequence). V shed 4 bases and J 4 bases; nucleotides not matched to a gene: 3. This CDR3 has 13 residues.

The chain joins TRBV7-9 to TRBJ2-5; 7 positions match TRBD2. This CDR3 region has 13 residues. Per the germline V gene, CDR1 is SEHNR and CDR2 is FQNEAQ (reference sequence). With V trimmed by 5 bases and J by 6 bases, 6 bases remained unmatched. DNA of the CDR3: TGTGCCAGCAGCAACGGACTAGAACAGACCCAGTACTTC. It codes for CASSNGLEQTQYF.

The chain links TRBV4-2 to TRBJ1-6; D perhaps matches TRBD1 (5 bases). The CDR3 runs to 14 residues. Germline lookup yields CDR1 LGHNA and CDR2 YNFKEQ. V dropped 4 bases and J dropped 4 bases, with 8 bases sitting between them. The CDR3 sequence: CASSPRQYNSPLHF. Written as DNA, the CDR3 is TGTGCCAGCAGCCCTCGACAGTATAATTCACCCCTCCACTTT.

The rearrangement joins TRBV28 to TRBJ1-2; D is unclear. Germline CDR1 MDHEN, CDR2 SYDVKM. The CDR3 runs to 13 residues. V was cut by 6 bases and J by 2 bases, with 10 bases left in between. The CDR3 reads CASRLTGNYGYTF. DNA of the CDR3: TGTGCCAGCAGGTTGACCGGGAACTATGGCTACACCTTC.

The CDR3 protein is CASSQEPSEQYF. The CDR3 nucleotides read TGCGCCAGCAGCCAAGAACCCTCCGAGCAGTACTTC. The gene calls are TRBV4-1 and TRBJ2-7, with D unclear. Germline V gives CDR1 MGHRA, CDR2 YSYEKL. With 0 bases removed from V and 6 bases from J, the gap between germline ends came to 6 bases. The CDR3 spans 12 residues.

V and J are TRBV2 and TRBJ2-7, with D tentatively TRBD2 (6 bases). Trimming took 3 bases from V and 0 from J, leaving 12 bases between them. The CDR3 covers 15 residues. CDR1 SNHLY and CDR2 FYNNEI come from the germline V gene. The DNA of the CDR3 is TGTGCCAGCAGTGAGGGGGGAATCGGCTCCTACGAGCAGTACTTC. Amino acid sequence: CASSEGGIGSYEQYF.

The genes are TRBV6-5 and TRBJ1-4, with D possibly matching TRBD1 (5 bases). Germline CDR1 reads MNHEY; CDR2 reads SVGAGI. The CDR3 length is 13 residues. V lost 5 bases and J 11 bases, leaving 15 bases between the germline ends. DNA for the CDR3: TGTGCCAGCAGTACGGGGGGAACCACCAAACTGTTTTTT. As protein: CASSTGGTTKLFF.

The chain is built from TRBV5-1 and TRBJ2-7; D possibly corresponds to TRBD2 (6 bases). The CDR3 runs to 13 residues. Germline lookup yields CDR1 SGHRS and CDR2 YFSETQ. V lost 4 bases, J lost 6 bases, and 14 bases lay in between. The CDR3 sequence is CASSPGDRGEQYF. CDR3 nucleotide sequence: TGCGCCAGCAGCCCGGGGGATCGAGGCGAGCAGTACTTC. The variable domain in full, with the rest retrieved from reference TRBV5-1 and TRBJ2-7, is KAGVTQTPRYLIKTRGQQVTLSCSPISGHRSVSWYQQTPGQGLQFLFEYFSETQRNKGNFPGRFSGRQFSNSRSEMNVSTLELGDSALYLCASSPGDRGEQYFGPGTRLTVT.

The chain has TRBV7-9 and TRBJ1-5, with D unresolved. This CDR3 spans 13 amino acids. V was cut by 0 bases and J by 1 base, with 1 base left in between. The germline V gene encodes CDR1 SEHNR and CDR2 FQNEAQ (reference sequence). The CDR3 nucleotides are TGTGCCAGCAGCTTAGCCAGCAATCAGCCCCAGCATTTT. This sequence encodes CASSLASNQPQHF.

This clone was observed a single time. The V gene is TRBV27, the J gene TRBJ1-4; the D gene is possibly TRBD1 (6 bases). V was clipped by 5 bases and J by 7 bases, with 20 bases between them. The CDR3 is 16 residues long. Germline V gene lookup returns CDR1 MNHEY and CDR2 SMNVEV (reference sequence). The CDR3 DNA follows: TGTGCCAGCAGTCCGTGGAAAGGGGGGCGAGGTGAAAAACTGTTTTTT. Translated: CASSPWKGGRGEKLFF.

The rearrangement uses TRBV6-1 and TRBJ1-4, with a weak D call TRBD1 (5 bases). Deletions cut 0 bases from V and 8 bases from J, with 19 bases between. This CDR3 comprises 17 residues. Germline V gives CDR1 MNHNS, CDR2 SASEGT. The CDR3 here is CASSEALGAGTQEKLFF. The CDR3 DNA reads TGTGCCAGCAGTGAAGCGCTTGGGGCAGGAACCCAGGAAAAACTGTTTTTT.

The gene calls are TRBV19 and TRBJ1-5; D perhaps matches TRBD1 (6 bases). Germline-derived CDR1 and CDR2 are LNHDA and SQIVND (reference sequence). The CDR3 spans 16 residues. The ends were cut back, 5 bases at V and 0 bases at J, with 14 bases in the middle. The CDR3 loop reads CASSPQRGYSNQPQHF. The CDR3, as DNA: TGTGCCAGTAGTCCCCAAAGGGGGTATAGCAATCAGCCCCAGCATTTT.

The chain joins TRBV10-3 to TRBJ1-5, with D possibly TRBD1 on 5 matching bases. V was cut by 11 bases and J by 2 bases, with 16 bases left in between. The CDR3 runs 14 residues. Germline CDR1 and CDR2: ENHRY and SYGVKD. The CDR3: CASGREKGNQPQHF. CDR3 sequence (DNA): TGTGCCTCCGGCAGGGAAAAGGGCAATCAGCCCCAGCATTTT.

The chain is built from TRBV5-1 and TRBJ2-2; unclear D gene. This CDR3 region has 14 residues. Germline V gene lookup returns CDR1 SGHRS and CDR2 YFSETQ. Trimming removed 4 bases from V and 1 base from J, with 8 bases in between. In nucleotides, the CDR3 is TGCGCCAGCAGCCGTGGGGTGAACACCGGGGAGCTGTTTTTT. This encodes CASSRGVNTGELFF.

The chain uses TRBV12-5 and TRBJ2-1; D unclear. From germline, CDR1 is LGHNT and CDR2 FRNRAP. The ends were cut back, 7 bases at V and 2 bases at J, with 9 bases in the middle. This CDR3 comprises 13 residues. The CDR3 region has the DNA TGTGCTAGTGAACTGTTTACCTACAATGAGCAGTTCTTC. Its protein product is CASELFTYNEQFF.

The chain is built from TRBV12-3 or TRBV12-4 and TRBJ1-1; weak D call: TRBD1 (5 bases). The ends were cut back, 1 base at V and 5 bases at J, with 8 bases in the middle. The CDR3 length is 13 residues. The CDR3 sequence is CASSLDGGTEAFF. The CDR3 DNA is TGTGCCAGCAGTTTAGATGGGGGGACTGAAGCTTTCTTT.

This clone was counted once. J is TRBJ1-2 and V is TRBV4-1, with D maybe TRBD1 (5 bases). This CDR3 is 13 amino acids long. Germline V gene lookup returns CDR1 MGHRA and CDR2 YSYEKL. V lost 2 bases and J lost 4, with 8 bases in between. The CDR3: CASSQRGGYGYTF. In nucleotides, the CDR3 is TGCGCCAGCAGCCAACGGGGCGGCTATGGCTACACCTTC.